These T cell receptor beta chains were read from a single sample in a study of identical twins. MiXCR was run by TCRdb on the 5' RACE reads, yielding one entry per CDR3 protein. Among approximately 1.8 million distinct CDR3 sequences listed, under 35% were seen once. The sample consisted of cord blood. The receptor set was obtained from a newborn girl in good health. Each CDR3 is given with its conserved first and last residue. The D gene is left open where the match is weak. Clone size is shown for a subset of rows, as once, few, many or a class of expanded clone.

CDR3: CASGRRDGGYTF; DNA: TGTGCCAGCGGACGTCGGGATGGGGGCTACACCTTC; J: TRBJ1-2; size: -; D: -; V: TRBV3-1
CDR3: CSVGTGPQAGELFF; DNA: TGCAGCGTTGGGACAGGGCCCCAGGCCGGGGAGCTGTTTTTT; J: TRBJ2-2; size: -; D: TRBD1; V: TRBV29-1
CDR3: CASSLRATIGPYEQYF; DNA: TGCGCCAGCAGCTTGAGGGCAACCATTGGCCCCTACGAGCAGTACTTC; J: TRBJ2-7; size: -; D: -; V: TRBV5-1
CDR3: CSARGGGAHNEQFF; DNA: TGCAGTGCTAGGGGCGGGGGGGCCCACAATGAGCAGTTCTTC; J: TRBJ2-1; size: -; D: TRBD2; V: TRBV20-1
CDR3: CASSLEGRVSNTEAFF; DNA: TGTGCCAGCAGCCTTGAAGGTAGGGTTAGTAACACTGAAGCTTTCTTT; J: TRBJ1-1; size: -; D: -; V: TRBV4-2
CDR3: CATSDSPRTDTQYF; DNA: TGTGCCACCAGTGATTCCCCCCGCACAGATACGCAGTATTTT; J: TRBJ2-3; size: -; D: -; V: TRBV24-1
CDR3: CASSHGTGLAKNIQYF; DNA: TGTGCCAGCAGCCACGGGACAGGGCTAGCCAAAAACATTCAGTACTTC; J: TRBJ2-4; size: few; D: TRBD1; V: TRBV3-1
CDR3: CSAAAGLANEKLFF; DNA: TGCAGTGCCGCGGCAGGGTTGGCTAATGAAAAACTGTTTTTT; J: TRBJ1-4; size: -; D: -; V: TRBV20-1
CDR3: CASSQAVAGRTKNIQYF; DNA: TGCGCCAGCAGCCAAGCGGTTGCGGGGCGTACCAAAAACATTCAGTACTTC; J: TRBJ2-4; size: few; D: -; V: TRBV4-1
CDR3: CSAWTGTSGRSTQYF; DNA: TGCAGTGCCTGGACCGGGACTAGCGGTCGAAGTACGCAGTATTTT; J: TRBJ2-3; size: -; D: TRBD2; V: TRBV20-1
CDR3: CASSQAGNNSPLHF; DNA: TGTGCCAGCAGCCAAGCAGGGAATAATTCACCCCTCCACTTT; J: TRBJ1-6; size: -; D: -; V: TRBV4-2
CDR3: CASSQAGGFNQPQHF; DNA: TGTGCCAGCAGCCAAGCAGGGGGCTTCAATCAGCCCCAGCATTTT; J: TRBJ1-5; size: -; D: TRBD1; V: TRBV3-1
CDR3: CASSPQPVPSSYNEQFF; DNA: TGTGCCAGCTCACCCCAACCGGTTCCCAGCTCCTACAATGAGCAGTTCTTC; J: TRBJ2-1; size: -; D: -; V: TRBV18
CDR3: CASSSSGTLNQPQHF; DNA: TGTGCCAGCAGTTCCTCCGGGACTCTGAATCAGCCCCAGCATTTT; J: TRBJ1-5; size: -; D: -; V: TRBV6-5
CDR3: CASRPGDNEQFF; DNA: TGTGCCAGCAGACCGGGCGATAATGAGCAGTTCTTC; J: TRBJ2-1; size: -; D: -; V: TRBV5-6
CDR3: CASTLEAGYGYTF; DNA: TGTGCCAGCACTTTGGAGGCGGGCTATGGCTACACCTTC; J: TRBJ1-2; size: -; D: -; V: TRBV7-2
CDR3: CASSYRGTGEKLFF; DNA: TGTGCCAGCAGCTACAGGGGAACGGGGGAAAAACTGTTTTTT; J: TRBJ1-4; size: -; D: TRBD1; V: TRBV7-9
CDR3: CASSQEDMDSTNEKLFF; DNA: TGTGCCAGCAGCCAAGAGGACATGGACAGTACTAATGAAAAACTGTTTTTT; J: TRBJ1-4; size: once; D: -; V: TRBV4-2
CDR3: CASSERQGKKLFF; DNA: TGTGCCAGCAGTGAAAGACAGGGGAAAAAACTGTTTTTT; J: TRBJ1-4; size: -; D: TRBD1; V: TRBV2
CDR3: CASSLEAGILAKNIQYF; DNA: TGTGCCAGCAGCTTAGAGGCAGGGATACTAGCCAAAAACATTCAGTACTTC; J: TRBJ2-4; size: few; D: -; V: TRBV11-2
CDR3: CASSQTTGTSLYEQYF; DNA: TGTGCCAGCAGCCAAACCACCGGGACTAGCCTGTACGAGCAGTACTTC; J: TRBJ2-7; size: -; D: TRBD2; V: TRBV4-2
CDR3: CSARYGGADNEQFF; DNA: TGCAGTGCTAGATACGGGGGGGCGGACAATGAGCAGTTCTTC; J: TRBJ2-1; size: -; D: TRBD2; V: TRBV20-1
CDR3: CAWRPRINEQYF; DNA: TGTGCCTGGAGACCCCGCATCAACGAGCAGTACTTC; J: TRBJ2-7; size: -; D: -; V: TRBV30
CDR3: CASSYWAHRTYNSPLHF; DNA: TGTGCCAGCAGTTACTGGGCACACCGCACTTATAATTCACCCCTCCACTTT; J: TRBJ1-6; size: once; D: -; V: TRBV6-6
CDR3: CASSSTSGRALSSYNEQFF; DNA: TGTGCCAGCAGCTCTACTAGCGGGAGGGCCCTGAGCTCCTACAATGAGCAGTTCTTC; J: TRBJ2-1; size: -; D: TRBD2; V: TRBV7-9
CDR3: CSAPGDSSYNEQFF; DNA: TGCAGTGCTCCGGGGGATAGCTCCTACAATGAGCAGTTCTTC; J: TRBJ2-1; size: few; D: -; V: TRBV20-1
CDR3: CASSEKGSYNEQFF; DNA: TGTGCCAGCAGTGAAAAGGGTTCCTACAATGAGCAGTTCTTC; J: TRBJ2-1; size: few; D: -; V: TRBV6-1
CDR3: CASSLIGQEKLFF; DNA: TGTGCCAGCAGTTTAATTGGACAGGAAAAACTGTTTTTT; J: TRBJ1-4; size: few; D: -; V: TRBV28
CDR3: CASRRLAVESVYNEQFF; DNA: TGTGCCAGCAGGCGACTAGCGGTAGAGAGTGTTTACAATGAGCAGTTCTTC; J: TRBJ2-1; size: -; D: TRBD2; V: TRBV6-6
CDR3: CASSRNPGLAGPETQYF; DNA: TGTGCCAGCAGCCGAAACCCGGGACTAGCGGGGCCAGAGACCCAGTACTTC; J: TRBJ2-5; size: -; D: TRBD2; V: TRBV4-2
CDR3: CSARDLTGARDTQYF; DNA: TGCAGTGCTAGAGATCTCACGGGGGCGAGAGATACGCAGTATTTT; J: TRBJ2-3; size: few; D: -; V: TRBV20-1
CDR3: CASSFRRGRQPQHF; DNA: TGTGCCAGCAGTTTTCGGCGAGGGAGGCAGCCCCAGCATTTT; J: TRBJ1-5; size: -; D: -; V: TRBV12-3/TRBV12-4
CDR3: CASRLAGAKTDYEQYF; DNA: TGTGCCAGCCGACTAGCGGGAGCCAAAACAGACTACGAGCAGTACTTC; J: TRBJ2-7; size: -; D: TRBD2; V: TRBV28
CDR3: CAISYSSGPSYEQYF; DNA: TGTGCCATCAGTTACTCGTCGGGCCCTTCCTACGAGCAGTACTTC; J: TRBJ2-7; size: -; D: -; V: TRBV6-5
CDR3: CASSLRSGGQVYERYF; DNA: TGTGCCAGCAGCTTACGTTCAGGGGGTCAAGTCTACGAGCGGTACTTC; J: TRBJ2-7; size: -; D: TRBD1; V: TRBV7-8
CDR3: CASSRFGPTIVSTDTQYF; DNA: TGTGCCAGCAGCCGGTTTGGCCCAACTATTGTCTCCACAGATACGCAGTATTTT; J: TRBJ2-3; size: few; D: -; V: TRBV7-8
CDR3: CASSSADRGRSNQPQHF; DNA: TGTGCCAGCAGTTCAGCTGACAGGGGTCGGAGCAATCAGCCCCAGCATTTT; J: TRBJ1-5; size: -; D: TRBD1; V: TRBV28
CDR3: CASSFKKFRPGNEQFF; DNA: TGTGCCAGCAGCTTTAAAAAATTCCGACCTGGGAATGAGCAGTTCTTC; J: TRBJ2-1; size: -; D: -; V: TRBV5-4
CDR3: CASSYSASGPTDTQYF; DNA: TGTGCCAGCAGTTACTCGGCTAGCGGCCCCACAGATACGCAGTATTTT; J: TRBJ2-3; size: few; D: TRBD2; V: TRBV6-6
CDR3: CSASSTTAPDTQYF; DNA: TGCAGTGCTAGTTCGACGACCGCCCCAGATACGCAGTATTTT; J: TRBJ2-3; size: few; D: -; V: TRBV20-1
CDR3: CASSLKRYSGNTIYF; DNA: TGTGCCAGCAGTTTAAAGAGGTACTCTGGAAACACCATATATTTT; J: TRBJ1-3; size: few; D: -; V: TRBV12-3/TRBV12-4
CDR3: CSAKGTAVEPQHF; DNA: TGCAGTGCAAAGGGGACGGCCGTGGAGCCCCAGCATTTT; J: TRBJ1-5; size: -; D: -; V: TRBV20-1